This TCR beta chain was observed in a study of control samples from healthy donors and cancer patients. Germline V gene lookup returns CDR1 SNHLY and CDR2 FYNNEI. Trimming removed 6 bases at V and 5 bases at J, with 13 bases between. This CDR3 comprises 13 residues. TCRdb keeps only in-frame clones here, not all; method: immunoSEQ multiplex PCR. The sample includes some 11,000 clones, roughly 94% seen only once; the top ten take more than 20%. The sample was PBMCs. The clonotype comes from a man in his sixties or seventies with head and neck cancer. This chain uses TRBV2 with TRBJ2-5; D is perhaps TRBD2 (5 bases). CDR3 residues: CASSMDSGETQYF. For the CDR3, the DNA is TGTGCCAGCAGCATGGACTCGGGGGAGACCCAGTACTTC. Together with reference TRBV2 and TRBJ2-5, the CDR3 gives the full variable domain: EPEVTQTPSHQVTQMGQEVILRCVPISNHLYFYWYRQILGQKVEFLVSFYNNEISEKSEIFDDQFSVERPDGSNFTLKIRSTKLEDSAMYFCASSMDSGETQYFGPGTRLLVL.